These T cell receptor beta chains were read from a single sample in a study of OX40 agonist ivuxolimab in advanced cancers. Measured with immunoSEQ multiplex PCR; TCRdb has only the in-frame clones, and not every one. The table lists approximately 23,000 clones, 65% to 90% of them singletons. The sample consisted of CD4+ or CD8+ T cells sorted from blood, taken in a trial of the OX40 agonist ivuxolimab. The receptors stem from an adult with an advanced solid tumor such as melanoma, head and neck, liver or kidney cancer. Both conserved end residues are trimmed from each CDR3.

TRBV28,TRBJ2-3,ASRVAGVGVDTQY
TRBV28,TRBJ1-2,ASSLVSGLYGYT
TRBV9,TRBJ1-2,ASSVGRGDGYT
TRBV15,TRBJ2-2,ATSRGGTGELF
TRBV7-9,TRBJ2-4,ASSSATDNWGIQY
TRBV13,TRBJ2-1,ASSLELPTSGRAVYNEQF
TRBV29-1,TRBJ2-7,SVEPTGTYEQY
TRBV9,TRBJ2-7,ASSVVGVPGDEQY
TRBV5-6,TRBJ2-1,ASSFDMDRGSYNEQF
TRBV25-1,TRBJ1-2,ASSEEGWYGGYT
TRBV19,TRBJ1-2,ASSPGPSNYGYT
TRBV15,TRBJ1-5,ATSSDRGIAQPQH
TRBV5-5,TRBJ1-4,ASSPGSVRDEKLF
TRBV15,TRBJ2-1,ATSRSVSYNEQF
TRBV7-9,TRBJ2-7,ASSTGQGTIEQY
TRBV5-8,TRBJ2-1,ASSLEGSGRAYNEQF
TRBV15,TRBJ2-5,ATSRDDERIETQY
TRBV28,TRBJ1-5,ASRITVSSNQPQH
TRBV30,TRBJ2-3,AVRGRADTQY
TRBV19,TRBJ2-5,ASSISGGETQY
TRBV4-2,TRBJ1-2,ASSQGGGSLNYGYT
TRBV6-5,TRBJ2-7,ASSYGRNEQY
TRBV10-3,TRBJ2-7,AISESGLSLSYEQY
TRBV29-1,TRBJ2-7,SVADRDYEQY
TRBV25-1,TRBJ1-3,ASSEYTGGAGNTIY
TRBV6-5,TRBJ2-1,ASSYSSRSRDEQF
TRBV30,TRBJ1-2,AWSITVNYGYT
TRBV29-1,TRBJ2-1,SVEISGLNEQF
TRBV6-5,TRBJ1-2,ASSYTRTGRHGYT
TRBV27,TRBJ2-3,ASSRIGTSGSTDTQY
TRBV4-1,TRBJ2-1,ASSQGDGNNEQF
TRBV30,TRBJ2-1,ASGPSQNEQF
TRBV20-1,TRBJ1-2,SAGQREGYT
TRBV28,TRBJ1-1,ASSLRGSGTEAF
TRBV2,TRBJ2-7,ASRPPGTPYEQY
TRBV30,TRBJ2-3,AWSASLAGGPGDTQY
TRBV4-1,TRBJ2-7,ASSQGEDSSYEQY
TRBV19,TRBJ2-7,ASSILDRGSEQY
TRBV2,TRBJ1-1,ASSEALGQTLNTEAF
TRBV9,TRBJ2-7,ASSVASGPYEQY
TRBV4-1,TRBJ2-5,ASSREGGLGETQY
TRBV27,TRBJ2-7,ASGTVYEQY
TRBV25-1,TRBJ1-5,ASSVSGNQPQH
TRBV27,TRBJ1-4,ASSLSFGANEKLF
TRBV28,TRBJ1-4,ASSLGSREKLF
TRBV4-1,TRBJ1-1,ASSQDALGNTEAF
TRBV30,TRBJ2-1,AWSVPGLEQF
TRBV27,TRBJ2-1,ASSFLAGGPVGSYNEQF
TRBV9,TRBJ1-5,ASSDGYSNQPQH
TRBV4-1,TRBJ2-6,ASSQTGAGANVLT
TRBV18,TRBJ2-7,ASSQDSNEQY
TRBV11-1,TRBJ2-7,ASSPEQGAYEQY